This passage covers 11 T cell receptor beta chains from one sample sequenced in a study of cytomegalovirus exposure and HLA in healthy donors. Only in-frame clones appear in the TCRdb table, and some are missing; sequencing was by immunoSEQ multiplex PCR. The sample yields around 80,000 clones, roughly 95% seen once. Sequencing input: PBMCs. These receptors were taken from a woman under 30 in good health and CMV-seronegative.

The chain has TRBV7-2 and TRBJ1-5; D call uncertain. Germline CDR1 reads SGHTA; CDR2 reads FQGNSA. V was cut by 2 bases and J by 4 bases, with 6 bases left in between. This CDR3 has 13 residues. In DNA, the CDR3 is TGTGCCAGCAGCTTACAGTTTAATCAGCCCCAGCATTTT. Its translation is CASSLQFNQPQHF.

The chain couples TRBV11-2 to TRBJ2-5, with 8 bases aligning to TRBD2. Germline V gene data show CDR1 as SGHAT and CDR2 as FQNNGV. This CDR3 spans 19 amino acids. J gave up 5 bases and V 6 bases, and 23 bases lay outside the gene matches. The CDR3 DNA is TGTGCCAGCAGATCTAACGGGGGGGGCTCCTCGTTGGGGCCGGAGACCCAGTACTTC. Protein product: CASRSNGGGSSLGPETQYF.

This clone was found once. The chain links TRBV7-8 to TRBJ2-2; the match to TRBD1 covers 8 bases. Germline trimming cut 1 base from V and 1 base from J; bases unmatched to any gene: 2. Germline CDR1 is SGHVS and CDR2 is FQNEAQ. The CDR3 length is 16 residues. The CDR3 sequence is CASSLVGTGNTGELFF. The DNA of the CDR3 is TGTGCCAGCAGCTTAGTTGGGACAGGGAACACCGGGGAGCTGTTTTTT.

This sequence joins TRBV9 and TRBJ2-2, with 7 bases lining up with TRBD2. Trimming took 0 bases from V and 5 from J; bases not matched to a gene: 7. CDR1 is SGDLS, CDR2 YYNGEE, per germline. This CDR3 is built from 16 residues. CDR3 in amino acids: CASSVALAERTGELFF. The CDR3 DNA is TGTGCCAGCAGCGTAGCTCTAGCGGAGAGGACCGGGGAGCTGTTTTTT. Drawing the rest from reference TRBV9 and TRBJ2-2, the complete variable domain is DSGVTQTPKHLITATGQRVTLRCSPRSGDLSVYWYQQSLDQGLQFLIQYYNGEERAKGNILERFSAQQFPDLHSELNLSSLELGDSALYFCASSVALAERTGELFFGEGSRLTVL.

The rearrangement links TRBV27 to TRBJ2-2; unclear D gene. CDR3 length equals 14 residues. Trimming took off 7 bases at V and 2 bases at J, with 11 bases between the two ends. Germline V gives CDR1 MNHEY, CDR2 SMNVEV (reference sequence). CDR3 DNA: TGTGCCAGCACGTCTTACAGTAACACCGGGGAGCTGTTTTTT. Amino acid sequence: CASTSYSNTGELFF.

This sequence joins TRBV2 and TRBJ2-5, with 14 nucleotides matching TRBD2. Germline CDR1 and CDR2: SNHLY and FYNNEI. The V segment lost 6 bases and the J segment 5 bases; nucleotides outside the gene matches: 8. The CDR3 is made up of 16 amino acids. In DNA, the CDR3 is TGTGCCAGCAGACTACGACTAGCGGGGGGGCAGGAGACCCAGTACTTC. This encodes CASRLRLAGGQETQYF.

V and J are TRBV18 and TRBJ2-3; 10 bases align to TRBD1. Trimming at V came to 2 bases and at J to 4 bases, leaving 3 bases not matched to a gene. The CDR3 loop spans 15 amino acids. CDR1 KGHSH and CDR2 LQKENI come from the germline V gene. The CDR3 is CASSPGTGEADTQYF. CDR3 DNA sequence: TGTGCCAGCTCACCAGGGACAGGGGAGGCAGATACGCAGTATTTT.

The chain combines TRBV7-6 with TRBJ2-3, with 7 bases lining up with TRBD2. The CDR3 runs to 15 residues. Germline loops: CDR1 SGHVS, CDR2 FNYEAQ. Unmatched junction bases numbered 6, after V lost 1 base and J lost 5 bases. CDR3 DNA: TGTGCCAGCAGCTTAGAGGGAGGGCGGGGAGATACGCAGTATTTT. Its protein product is CASSLEGGRGDTQYF.

This clone was observed a single time. V gene TRBV5-1 combines with J gene TRBJ2-2, with D hard to call. Deletions cut 3 bases from V and 2 bases from J, with 5 bases between. The CDR3 spans 13 residues. Looked up from germline, CDR1 is SGHRS and CDR2 is YFSETQ. The CDR3, as DNA: TGCGCCAGCAGCTCCTTAAACACCGGGGAGCTGTTTTTT. It specifies CASSSLNTGELFF.

This rearrangement joins TRBV27 to TRBJ2-3, with a possible D match to TRBD1 (6 bases). This CDR3 comprises 14 residues. V dropped 6 bases and J dropped 2 bases, with 12 bases sitting between them. The germline CDR1 and CDR2 sequences are MNHEY and SMNVEV (reference sequence). CDR3 sequence reads: CASSPRGYTDTQYF. The CDR3 DNA follows: TGTGCCAGCAGCCCCAGGGGATACACAGATACGCAGTATTTT.

The genes are TRBV5-1 and TRBJ2-1; 8 bases line up with TRBD1. This CDR3 is built from 14 residues. Germline CDR1 reads SGHRS; CDR2 reads YFSETQ. After removal of 6 bases from V and 4 bases from J, the junction contained 6 bases not matched to a gene. Here the CDR3 reads CASIGQGAYNEQFF. The CDR3 coding sequence is TGCGCCAGCATCGGACAGGGCGCGTACAATGAGCAGTTCTTC.